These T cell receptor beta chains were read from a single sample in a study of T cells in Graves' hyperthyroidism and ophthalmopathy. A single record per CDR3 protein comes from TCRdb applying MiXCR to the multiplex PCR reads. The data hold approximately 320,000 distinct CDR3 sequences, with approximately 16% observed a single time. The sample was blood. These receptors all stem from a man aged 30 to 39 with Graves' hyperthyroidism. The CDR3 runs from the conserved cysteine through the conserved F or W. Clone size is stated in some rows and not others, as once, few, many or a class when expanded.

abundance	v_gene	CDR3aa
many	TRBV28	CASSSHGSYKNIQYF
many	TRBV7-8	CASSLGALGGGREDGYTF
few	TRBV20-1	CSARDSRGGGELFF
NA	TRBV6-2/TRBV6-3	CASSSVALLTGSTDTQYF
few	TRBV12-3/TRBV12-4	CASSSPSRNTDTQYF
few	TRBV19	CASSIRTATNEKLFF
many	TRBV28	CASSPIDGKAFF
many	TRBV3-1	CASSPAAFYEQYF
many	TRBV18	CASSPPSVYGYTF
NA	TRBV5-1	CASSWTRGGGGGGNEQFF
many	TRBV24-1	CATSLGAASTDTQYF
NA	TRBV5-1	CATQRDPANTGELFF
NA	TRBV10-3	CAISESNRGYEQYF
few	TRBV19	CASSTWWNTEAFF
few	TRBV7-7	CASSLEGANTGELFF
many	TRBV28	CASVTQGDRTEAFF
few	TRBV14	CASSQDPREAHPRAEEEQFF
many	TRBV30	CAWSVWPYEQYF